A single sample is the source of the 16 T cell receptor beta chains below, sequenced in a study of blood T cells in healthy people across ages. PCR was performed a second time for about 7 to 11 cycles using a sample-barcoded 5' primer and a J-beta primer mix. Each CDR3 protein is one row after TCRdb ran MiXCR on the 5' RACE reads. The sample records approximately 780,000 distinct CDR3 sequences, roughly 25% being singletons. Separately, the same data were catalogued under a study of T cells of mothers and their children.

The sequencing input was blood. The source of these receptors is a boy between 5 and 17 years old in good health.

This rearrangement joins TRBV3-1 to TRBJ1-5, with TRBD1 as a possible D gene (5 bases). In germline, CDR1 is LGHDT, CDR2 YNNKEL (reference sequence). V lost 3 bases and J lost 7, with 25 bases in between. The CDR3 is 18 residues long. Here the CDR3 DNA reads TGTGCCAGCAGCCAGAGGTGGGGGGTTCCCAGAGAGGGGCAGCCCCAGCATTTT. It specifies CASSQRWGVPREGQPQHF.

This clonotype turned up a few times. The chain joins TRBV9 to TRBJ1-2; no firm D call. CDR3 length: 15 amino acids. V dropped 0 bases and J dropped 4 bases, with 13 bases sitting between them. Looked up from germline, CDR1 is SGDLS and CDR2 is YYNGEE. CDR3 nucleotides: TGTGCCAGCAGCGTAGAGGGAAGCAGGTCCTATGGCTACACCTTC. Its protein product is CASSVEGSRSYGYTF.

Turning to this clonotype: A junction boundary mismatches the germline segment, possibly from a read error. The genes are TRBV2 and TRBJ2-5; 8 bases match TRBD1. CDR3 size: 18 residues. Germline lookup yields CDR1 SNHLY and CDR2 FYNNEI. The CDR3 loop reads CASSEGPAGGEIQETQYF. For the CDR3, the DNA is TGCGCCAGCAGTGAAGGGCCCGCAGGGGGCGAAATCCAAGAGACCCAGTACTTC.

This clonotype came up once. This sequence joins TRBV2 and TRBJ2-5, with 7 nucleotides matching TRBD1. The DNA end favors TRBJ2-7, so the J call may be wrong. There are 16 residues in the CDR3. Germline values: CDR1 SNHLY, CDR2 FYNNEI. The CDR3 bases are TGTGCCAGCAGTGAGTGGGACAGAAATGCCCCCTACGAGCAGTACTTC. It yields the protein CASSEWDRNAPYEQYF.

V and J are TRBV5-1 and TRBJ2-3; D gene uncertain. Per germline, CDR1 SGHRS and CDR2 YFSETQ. V dropped 4 bases and J dropped 3 bases, with 15 bases sitting between them. The CDR3 runs 15 residues. CDR3 sequence reads: CASSRQGLTTDTQYF. In DNA, the CDR3 is TGCGCCAGCAGCAGGCAAGGGCTTACTACAGATACGCAGTATTTT.

The CDR3 loop reads CASSVEGHRGTDTQYF. CDR3 DNA: TGTGCCAGCAGTGTCGAGGGACATCGGGGCACAGATACGCAGTATTTT. The chain combines TRBV2 with TRBJ2-3, with a weak D call TRBD1 (6 bases). V was cut by 4 bases and J by 1 base, with 15 bases left in between. Germline CDR1 and CDR2: SNHLY and FYNNEI. This CDR3 is 16 amino acids long.

V gene TRBV2 combines with J gene TRBJ1-2; no clear D gene. The CDR3 contains 12 residues. V lost 2 bases to trimming and J lost 5 bases, with 6 bases between them. Germline assignment: CDR1 SNHLY and CDR2 FYNNEI. As DNA, the CDR3 is TGTGCCAGCAGTGAATCGGGATATGGCTACACCTTC. Translation: CASSESGYGYTF.

The V call is TRBV20-1, the J call TRBJ1-1, with a weak D call TRBD1 (6 bases). Trimming removed 6 bases from V and 0 bases from J, with 14 bases in between. The CDR3 covers 14 residues. Germline CDR1 reads DFQATT; CDR2 reads SNEGSKA (reference sequence). In nucleotides, the CDR3 is TGCAGTGCGGTGGACAGCGGTATGAACACTGAAGCTTTCTTT. Encoded protein: CSAVDSGMNTEAFF.

The chain recombines TRBV27 with TRBJ2-7; 10 nucleotides agree with TRBD1. Looked up from germline, CDR1 is MNHEY and CDR2 is SMNVEV (reference sequence). This CDR3 comprises 17 residues. V lost 1 base, J lost 3 bases, and 9 bases stayed unmatched. CDR3 protein: CASSLFAGTGALYEQYF. Here the CDR3 DNA reads TGTGCCAGCAGTTTATTTGCAGGGACAGGGGCCCTCTACGAGCAGTACTTC.

This clonotype was found a few times. This chain connects TRBV28 to TRBJ2-1; D is possibly TRBD1 or TRBD2 (5 bases each). V lost 3 bases to trimming and J lost 5 bases, with 14 bases between them. This CDR3 has 15 amino acids. Germline values: CDR1 MDHEN, CDR2 SYDVKM. DNA for the CDR3: TGTGCCAGCAGTTTTGGAGGCCGGGGCCACAATGAGCAGTTCTTC. It yields the protein CASSFGGRGHNEQFF.

This chain joins TRBV7-9 and TRBJ2-1; 7 bases agree with TRBD1. The germline gives CDR1 SEHNR, CDR2 FQNEAQ (reference sequence). Trimming took 0 bases from V and 5 from J; bases not matched to a gene: 7. The length of the CDR3 is 16 residues. The CDR3 coding sequence is TGTGCCAGCAGCTTAGCGAGGACAGGAGACAACAATGAGCAGTTCTTC. Translated, it gives CASSLARTGDNNEQFF. Drawing the rest from reference TRBV7-9 and TRBJ2-1, the complete variable domain is DTGVSQNPRHKITKRGQNVTFRCDPISEHNRLYWYRQTLGQGPEFLTYFQNEAQLEKSRLLSDRFSAERPKGSFSTLEIQRTEQGDSAMYLCASSLARTGDNNEQFFGPGTRLTVL.

This clonotype was observed a handful of times. The junction departs from the called germline gene at one end, perhaps through a read error. The chain links TRBV7-3 to TRBJ2-7; TRBD1 aligns across 7 bases. The germline gives CDR1 SGHTA, CDR2 FQGTGA. The CDR3 contains 13 residues. Written as DNA, the CDR3 is TGTGTCAGCAGCTCCCGGGACAGAATCGAGCAGTACTTC. It codes for CVSSSRDRIEQYF.

The genes are TRBV27 and TRBJ1-1; the match to TRBD1 covers 10 bases. J was trimmed by 10 bases and V by 0 bases; bases with no gene match: 8. Germline-derived CDR1 and CDR2 are MNHEY and SMNVEV (reference sequence). The CDR3 spans 15 residues. The CDR3 nucleotides are TGTGCCAGCAGTTTATCCGGGACAGGGGCAAGAAGAGCTTTCTTT. It codes for CASSLSGTGARRAFF.

This clonotype was counted only a few times. Germline is not matched at one junction end, which may reflect a read error. This chain uses TRBV10-3 with TRBJ2-5, with D hard to call. The J call is uncertain, as TRBJ2-7 better fits the DNA end. Germline V gene data show CDR1 as ENHRY and CDR2 as SYGVKD. The CDR3 has 12 residues. The CDR3 region is CAISDLSCEQYF. The CDR3 DNA sequence: TGTGCCATCAGTGACCTTTCCTGCGAGCAGTACTTC.

The V gene is TRBV20-1, the J gene TRBJ2-7; TRBD1 agrees at 10 bases. This CDR3 comprises 14 residues. Germline V gives CDR1 DFQATT, CDR2 SNEGSKA (reference sequence). The V segment lost 3 bases and the J segment 5 bases; nucleotides outside the gene matches: 7. The CDR3 here is CSARTGQGRDEQYF. The CDR3 bases are TGCAGTGCTAGGACGGGACAGGGGCGAGACGAGCAGTACTTC.

The chain has TRBV25-1 and TRBJ1-2; D call uncertain. CDR3 length: 14 amino acids. CDR1 and CDR2 (germline): MGHDK, SYGVNS. The germline V and J ends were trimmed by 2 bases and 8 bases, with 15 bases remaining between them. CDR3 bases: TGTGCCAGCAGTGAAATCGGTACAGCTCGGGGCTACACCTTC. This gives the protein CASSEIGTARGYTF.